This is a list of T cell receptor beta chains from one sample in a study of OX40 agonist ivuxolimab in advanced cancers. Generated by immunoSEQ multiplex PCR, the TCRdb table keeps only in-frame clones and is missing some. The sample lists about 80,000 clones, 85% to 95% seen once, with approximately 0.32% in the top ten. The sequencing used CD4+ or CD8+ T cells sorted from blood, collected in a trial of the OX40 agonist ivuxolimab. Receptor source: an adult with an advanced solid tumor such as melanoma, head and neck, liver or kidney cancer. The CDR3 runs from the conserved cysteine through the conserved F or W. The order of the fields is D gene, V gene, J gene, clone size, CDR3 protein, CDR3 DNA. The D gene is left open where the match is weak. A row's size may be missing; if present it is once, few, many or a size class.

>TRBD2|TRBV7-2|TRBJ2-5|.
CASRLRLAGLEETQYF
TGTGCCAGCAGACTAAGACTAGCGGGTCTGGAAGAGACCCAGTACTTC
>TRBD2|TRBV2|TRBJ2-2|.
CASSVNSGGSGELFF
TGTGCCAGCAGTGTTAATAGCGGGGGGTCGGGGGAGCTGTTTTTT
>.|TRBV7-9|TRBJ1-3|.
CASSLYSISGNTIYF
TGTGCCAGCAGCTTATACAGTATCTCTGGAAACACCATATATTTT
>TRBD1|TRBV29-1|TRBJ2-7|.
CSVGGGQGYEQYF
TGCAGCGTTGGGGGGGGACAGGGCTACGAGCAGTACTTC
>TRBD1|TRBV5-8|TRBJ2-3|.
CASSLQTGSRTDTQYF
TGTGCCAGCAGCTTGCAGACAGGGTCACGCACAGATACGCAGTATTTT
>.|TRBV29-1|TRBJ2-3|once
CSVITGSDTQYF
TGCAGCGTTATTACAGGGAGCGATACGCAGTATTTT
>TRBD1|TRBV4-3|TRBJ1-1|.
CASSRDRGGEAFF
TGCGCCAGCAGCCGAGACAGGGGCGGTGAAGCTTTCTTT
>.|TRBV21-1|TRBJ2-7|.
CASSRAEGEQYF
TGTGCCAGCAGCCGGGCGGAGGGCGAGCAGTACTTC
>.|TRBV6-6|TRBJ2-3|.
CASKTRDRQEDTQYF
TGTGCCAGCAAAACGCGAGACCGACAGGAAGATACGCAGTATTTT
>TRBD2|TRBV11-3|TRBJ2-3|few
CASSPGGTTDTQYF
TGTGCCAGCAGCCCCGGGGGGACCACAGATACGCAGTATTTT
>.|TRBV28|TRBJ2-2|few
CASRSGNTGELFF
TGTGCCAGCAGATCAGGGAACACCGGGGAGCTGTTTTTT
>.|TRBV6-5|TRBJ1-2|.
CASKEGTGGYGYTF
TGTGCCAGCAAAGAAGGTACGGGAGGTTATGGCTACACCTTC
>.|TRBV18|TRBJ1-2|.
CASSPSGGGYGYTF
TGTGCCAGCTCACCCTCGGGAGGGGGCTATGGCTACACCTTC
>.|TRBV2|TRBJ1-2|once
CASSEAGREGYGYTF
TGTGCCAGCAGTGAAGCGGGCAGGGAGGGCTATGGCTACACCTTC
>TRBD2|TRBV7-7|TRBJ2-2|.
CASSLLAGATGELFF
TGTGCCAGCAGCTTACTAGCGGGGGCCACCGGGGAGCTGTTTTTT
>.|TRBV29-1|TRBJ1-4|.
CSVAELLGEKLFF
TGCAGCGTTGCGGAATTACTAGGGGAAAAACTGTTTTTT
>TRBD1|TRBV9|TRBJ1-3|.
CASSITTGGQGNTIYF
TGTGCCAGCAGCATAACGACAGGGGGCCAAGGAAACACCATATATTTT
>TRBD2|TRBV10-1|TRBJ2-7|.
CASSAASGSKQYF
TGCGCCAGCAGTGCAGCTAGCGGGAGTAAGCAGTACTTC
>TRBD1|TRBV18|TRBJ1-1|.
CASSARQGAGMNTEAFF
TGTGCCAGCTCAGCTCGACAGGGGGCGGGGATGAACACTGAAGCTTTCTTT
>.|TRBV19|TRBJ2-2|.
CASSIGGLTGELFF
TGTGCCAGTAGTATCGGAGGTCTCACCGGGGAGCTGTTTTTT
>.|TRBV27|TRBJ2-5|.
CASSLRSGDTETQYF
TGTGCCAGCAGTCTCCGGTCAGGGGATACAGAGACCCAGTACTTC
>.|TRBV11-3|TRBJ2-1|.
CASSLDGTVNEQFF
TGTGCCAGCAGCTTAGACGGCACTGTCAATGAGCAGTTCTTC
>TRBD2|TRBV4-2|TRBJ2-3|.
CASSQGASGGITDTQYF
TGTGCCAGCAGCCAAGGGGCTAGCGGGGGAATCACAGATACGCAGTATTTT
>TRBD1|TRBV5-1|TRBJ2-6|.
CASSFPGGGSGANVLTF
TGCGCCAGCAGCTTCCCAGGGGGCGGCTCTGGGGCCAACGTCCTGACTTTC
>TRBD2|TRBV5-4|TRBJ2-7|.
CASSSGLAGIYEQYF
TGTGCCAGCAGCTCCGGACTAGCGGGAATATACGAGCAGTACTTC
>.|TRBV5-4|TRBJ2-5|.
CASSPGQLQETQYF
TGTGCCAGCAGCCCCGGACAGCTCCAAGAGACCCAGTACTTC
>.|TRBV30|TRBJ1-5|.
CAWSPDGHRGQPQHF
TGTGCCTGGAGTCCGGACGGACATCGGGGTCAGCCCCAGCATTTT
>TRBD2|TRBV19|TRBJ2-5|.
CASSTISLAGGQETQYF
TGTGCCAGTAGTACCATATCACTAGCGGGAGGGCAAGAGACCCAGTACTTC
>TRBD2|TRBV29-1|TRBJ2-7|.
CSAGLAGGELYF
TGCAGCGCCGGACTAGCGGGAGGCGAGCTGTACTTC
>.|TRBV18|TRBJ2-2|.
CASSSRLYTGELFF
TGTGCCAGCTCATCTCGACTCTACACCGGGGAGCTGTTTTTT
>.|TRBV25-1|TRBJ1-6|.
CASSDTRAYNSPLHF
TGTGCCAGCAGTGACACTCGGGCCTATAATTCACCCCTCCACTTT
>TRBD1|TRBV6-1|TRBJ2-7|.
CASSFRDRGGYEQYF
TGTGCCAGCAGTTTCCGGGACAGGGGAGGCTACGAGCAGTACTTC
>.|TRBV2|TRBJ2-7|.
CASRDKYEQYF
TGTGCCAGCCGTGACAAATACGAGCAGTACTTC
>.|TRBV28|TRBJ1-5|.
CASSPSGAGNQPQHF
TGTGCCAGCAGTCCCTCGGGGGCTGGCAATCAGCCCCAGCATTTT
>TRBD2|TRBV6-1|TRBJ2-3|.
CASSGLAGGTDTQYF
TGTGCCAGCAGTGGGCTAGCGGGGGGCACAGATACGCAGTATTTT
>.|TRBV11-2|TRBJ2-2|.
CASSTRVLNTGELFF
TGTGCCAGCAGCACACGGGTCCTGAACACCGGGGAGCTGTTTTTT
>.|TRBV19|TRBJ1-5|.
CASSIGQNQPQHF
TGTGCCAGTAGTATAGGCCAGAATCAGCCCCAGCATTTT
>.|TRBV6-4|TRBJ2-3|.
CASSSAGATDTQYF
TGTGCCAGCTCTTCGGCAGGGGCCACAGATACGCAGTATTTT
>.|TRBV6-5|TRBJ2-2|.
CAHGTGNTGELFF
TGTGCACACGGGACGGGCAACACCGGGGAGCTGTTTTTT
>.|TRBV20-1|TRBJ1-4|.
CSARAEKLFF
TGCAGTGCTAGAGCGGAAAAACTGTTTTTT
>.|TRBV9|TRBJ2-7|.
CASSVQGLPYEQYF
TGTGCCAGCAGCGTGCAGGGCTTACCCTACGAGCAGTACTTC
>.|TRBV2|TRBJ2-3|.
CASSPPGPPTQYF
TGTGCCAGCAGTCCTCCGGGGCCGCCTACGCAGTATTTT
>.|TRBV6-6|TRBJ2-2|.
CASSYEGYGNTGELFF
TGTGCCAGCAGTTACGAGGGGTACGGGAACACCGGGGAGCTGTTTTTT
>.|TRBV18|TRBJ2-1|.
CASSPPTGKYNEQFF
TGTGCCAGCTCACCACCCACCGGAAAATACAATGAGCAGTTCTTC
>TRBD1|TRBV5-5|TRBJ2-5|.
CASSQGQGGETQYF
TGTGCCAGCAGCCAAGGACAGGGTGGGGAGACCCAGTACTTC
>TRBD1|TRBV6-6|TRBJ2-3|.
CASSYTTGGATDTQYF
TGTGCCAGCAGTTACACGACAGGGGGCGCTACAGATACGCAGTATTTT
>.|TRBV6-6|TRBJ1-5|.
CASSLWGNNQPQHF
TGTGCCAGCAGTTTATGGGGTAACAATCAGCCCCAGCATTTT
>TRBD2|TRBV5-8|TRBJ2-3|.
CASRTLAADTQYF
TGTGCCAGCAGAACCCTAGCGGCAGATACGCAGTATTTT
>TRBD1|TRBV5-4|TRBJ1-3|.
CASSLLFGQGTSGNTIYF
TGTGCCAGCAGCTTGCTCTTCGGACAGGGAACCTCTGGAAACACCATATATTTT
>TRBD1|TRBV9|TRBJ1-4|.
CASSPQGLGEKLFF
TGTGCCAGCAGCCCACAGGGGTTGGGAGAAAAACTGTTTTTT
>TRBD2|TRBV7-2|TRBJ2-3|.
CASSPRTSGGLDTQYF
TGTGCCAGCAGCCCCCGGACTAGCGGGGGATTAGATACGCAGTATTTT
>TRBD1|TRBV5-6|TRBJ1-6|.
CASSSGDRSNSPLHF
TGTGCCAGCAGCTCGGGGGACAGGAGTAATTCACCCCTCCACTTT